These 9 T cell receptor beta chains were all obtained from the same sample, sequenced in a study of control samples from healthy donors and cancer patients. Some clones are missing from TCRdb's copy, which holds only in-frame ones; the method was immunoSEQ multiplex PCR. The sample shows 150,000 to 200,000 clones, 85% to 95% of them seen only once. Sequenced: blood. Source of these receptors: a woman between 35 and 50 years old in good health.

The chain links TRBV19 to TRBJ2-7; D assignment may be TRBD1 or TRBD2 (5 bases each). With 10 bases removed from V and 6 bases from J, the gap between germline ends came to 28 bases. This CDR3 has 16 residues. The germline V gene has CDR1 LNHDA and CDR2 SQIVND (reference sequence). CDR3 in DNA: TGTGCCATATGGTACCCGGGGACGGATCATCTCGGCGAGCAGTACTTC. Its translation: CAIWYPGTDHLGEQYF.

The J gene is TRBJ1-1, the V gene TRBV4-1; D perhaps matches TRBD1 (5 bases). In germline, CDR1 is MGHRA, CDR2 YSYEKL. Trimming removed 1 base at V and 2 bases at J, with 14 bases between. The CDR3 runs to 16 residues. CDR3 residues: CASSQARKGDNTEAFF. Here the CDR3 DNA reads TGCGCCAGCAGCCAAGCTCGAAAAGGGGACAACACTGAAGCTTTCTTT.

Details on this clone: The sample holds other DNA sequences that translate to the same CDR3. The rearrangement uses TRBV7-2 and TRBJ2-5; TRBD1 might be the D (5 bases). V lost 0 bases to trimming and J lost 2 bases, with 7 bases between them. CDR3 length equals 14 residues. The germline V gene encodes CDR1 SGHTA and CDR2 FQGNSA. The chain's CDR3 is CASSLARQQETQYF. The CDR3 DNA is TGTGCCAGCAGCTTAGCGCGACAGCAAGAGACCCAGTACTTC.

The gene calls are TRBV27 and TRBJ1-4; perhaps TRBD1 as D (5 bases). The CDR3 spans 17 residues. V lost 0 bases to trimming and J lost 0 bases, with 11 bases between them. CDR1 MNHEY and CDR2 SMNVEV come from the germline V gene (reference sequence). The CDR3 loop reads CASSLSKGPATNEKLFF. CDR3 coding DNA: TGTGCCAGCAGTTTATCAAAGGGGCCTGCAACTAATGAAAAACTGTTTTTT.

As regards this clone: In the same sample, other DNA sequences code for this CDR3. The J gene is TRBJ1-1, the V gene TRBV7-2; no reliable D call. There are 13 residues in the CDR3. From germline, CDR1 is SGHTA and CDR2 FQGNSA. The germline V and J ends were trimmed by 1 base and 3 bases, with 6 bases remaining between them. The CDR3 loop reads CASSLVRDTEAFF. The CDR3 DNA reads TGTGCCAGCAGCTTAGTGAGGGACACTGAAGCTTTCTTT.

This clone was seen a handful of times. The J gene is TRBJ2-7, the V gene TRBV27; 7 bases align to TRBD1. The CDR3 runs to 14 residues. Per germline, CDR1 MNHEY and CDR2 SMNVEV (reference sequence). Trimming at V came to 5 bases and at J to 2 bases, leaving 6 bases not matched to a gene. CDR3 in DNA: TGTGCCAGCAGTCCTCGGGGACAGCCCTACGAGCAGTACTTC. Translation: CASSPRGQPYEQYF.

This clone showed up just once. V gene TRBV5-1 combines with J gene TRBJ2-1; D is uncertain. Germline V gene lookup returns CDR1 SGHRS and CDR2 YFSETQ. V lost 4 bases and J 4 bases, leaving 6 bases between the germline ends. This CDR3 spans 12 amino acids. In DNA, the CDR3 is TGCGCCAGCAGCCCAGAGTACAATGAGCAGTTCTTC. Translation: CASSPEYNEQFF.

This clone was observed once. The J gene is TRBJ1-2, the V gene TRBV19; D is possibly TRBD1 (5 bases). CDR1 and CDR2 from the germline V gene are LNHDA and SQIVND (reference sequence). Trimming cost V 4 bases and J 3 bases, with 12 bases left between them. CDR3 length equals 14 residues. The CDR3 DNA follows: TGTGCCAGTAGTAAAGGGACCGCACACTATGGCTACACCTTC. Amino acid sequence: CASSKGTAHYGYTF.

Of note for this clone: This CDR3 is also generated by other DNA sequences in the sample. The chain links TRBV4-3 to TRBJ1-3; D not certain. Looked up from germline, CDR1 is LGHNA and CDR2 is YSLEER. The CDR3 covers 12 residues. Trimming stripped 0 bases from V and 4 bases from J, with 1 base between. CDR3 bases: TGCGCCAGCAGCCAAGAAGGAAACACCATATATTTT. It encodes CASSQEGNTIYF.